These 27 T cell receptor beta chains came from one sample sequenced in a study of beta chain features in type 1 diabetes (dated by TCRdb to about 2018). What the research found in general, with its limitations: A moderate but significant shortening of TCRB CDR3 length was observed in type 1 diabetes patients in all four CD4+ subsets.

No cognate antigen is known for these TCRs. Libraries were built with the immunoSEQ multiplex PCR assay. The entire amount of isolated RNA was reverse transcribed using the High Capacity cDNA Reverse Transcription Kit, so the sequenced TCRB transcripts were expressed ones. Entries here come from immuneACCESS through TCRdb and include only in-frame sequences with V and J called. Some clones fail to appear in such tables; in the studies checked, an unresolved V gene covers under half of the shortfall, and the cause of the remainder is unknown. This sample comprises hundreds of thousands of clones, more than 13% of them detected only once. The ten largest clones take up just under 0.04% of the sample. Sequenced material: naive CD4+ T cells from blood. The cell subset or site label on this specimen signifies: true naive CD4+ T cells. The receptors shown here come from a young man with type 1 diabetes.

This clone was observed a single time. Within the sample, other DNA sequences also encode this same CDR3. The CDR3 DNA reads as TGTGCCAGCAGCTTAAATAATCAGCCCCAGCATTTT. Translating it yields CASSLNNQPQHF. The chain combines TRBV5-6 with TRBJ1-5; no reliable D call. CDR1 and CDR2 (germline): SGHDT, YYEEEE. This CDR3 has 12 residues. Deletions cut 2 bases from V and 4 bases from J, with 4 bases between.

On this clone itself: Other DNA sequences in the sample encode the same CDR3. J is TRBJ2-7 and V is TRBV30; D gene ambiguous. The CDR3 is made up of 10 amino acids. Trimming took off 5 bases at V and 0 bases at J, with 2 bases between the two ends. CDR1 GTSNPN and CDR2 SVGIG come from the germline V gene (reference sequence). The CDR3 sequence: CAWGSYEQYF. Written as DNA, the CDR3 is TGTGCCTGGGGCTCCTACGAGCAGTACTTC.

The V gene is TRBV30, the J gene TRBJ1-5; D is undetermined. Trimming took 4 bases from V and 6 from J, leaving 13 bases between them. Germline CDR1 and CDR2: GTSNPN and SVGIG (reference sequence). This CDR3 is built from 13 residues. This CDR3 is CAWTSTSGQPQHF. CDR3 in DNA: TGTGCCTGGACCTCTACAAGTGGTCAGCCCCAGCATTTT.

The chain is built from TRBV6-5 and TRBJ2-7; 11 positions match TRBD2. This CDR3 contains 15 residues. Losses at the gene ends were 5 bases for V and 7 bases for J; bases not matched to a gene: 10. Germline V gene sequence: CDR1 MNHEY, CDR2 SVGAGI. The CDR3 reads CASSGRLAGKSEQYF. The DNA of the CDR3 is TGTGCCAGCAGTGGAAGACTAGCGGGAAAATCTGAGCAGTACTTC.

This clone has a handful of counts. The chain joins TRBV30 to TRBJ2-7, with no clear D. Trimming pared 4 bases from V and 2 bases from J, leaving 9 bases between. CDR1 and CDR2 (germline): GTSNPN, SVGIG (reference sequence). This CDR3 is built from 12 residues. The CDR3 protein is CAWNSRPYEQYF. Here the CDR3 DNA reads TGTGCCTGGAACTCCCGCCCCTACGAGCAGTACTTC.

This clone has more than one count but fewer than ten. The V call is TRBV18, the J call TRBJ2-1, with a possible D match to TRBD2 (5 bases). CDR3 size: 11 residues. Trimming pared 8 bases from V and 13 bases from J, leaving 15 bases between. Germline CDR1 and CDR2: KGHSH and LQKENI. The CDR3 reads CASHEGSIQFF. The DNA for the CDR3 is TGTGCCAGCCACGAGGGAAGTATCCAGTTCTTC.

In this sample, this clone turned up a few times. The CDR3 region is CAWSTGTGRSGNTIYF. CDR3 coding DNA: TGTGCCTGGAGTACCGGGACAGGGAGAAGTGGAAACACCATATATTTT. The chain joins TRBV30 to TRBJ1-3, with 9 positions matching TRBD1. V dropped 2 bases and J dropped 3; count of bases not matched to a gene: 8. The CDR3 loop spans 16 amino acids. Germline V gene data show CDR1 as GTSNPN and CDR2 as SVGIG (reference sequence).

A few counts support this clone. This chain joins TRBV9 and TRBJ2-2, with 7 nucleotides matching TRBD1. Trimming took 4 bases from V and 4 from J; bases not matched to a gene: 7. The CDR3 is 15 amino acids. Per the germline V gene, CDR1 is SGDLS and CDR2 is YYNGEE. The DNA for the CDR3 is TGTGCCAGCAGCCCGGGACAGACGTTCACCGGGGAGCTGTTTTTT. It codes for CASSPGQTFTGELFF.

This clone occurred a few times. This sequence joins TRBV21-1 and TRBJ2-7. TRBV21-1 is termed a pseudogene. The CDR3 is made up of 17 amino acids. CDR3 nucleotide sequence: TGTGCCAGCAGCAAATGTAACTGGGGACGCAGGACCTACGAGCAGTACTTC. It is translated as CASSKCNWGRRTYEQYF.

The chain employs TRBV27 and TRBJ2-5; 8 positions agree with TRBD2. The CDR3 is 16 residues long. The germline CDR1 and CDR2 sequences are MNHEY and SMNVEV (reference sequence). V trimming: 6 bases; J trimming: 1 base; junction bases outside the gene matches: 10. DNA for the CDR3: TGTGCCAGCAGCCCGTGGGAGGCGGGGGGCCAAGAGACCCAGTACTTC. Amino acid sequence: CASSPWEAGGQETQYF.

This clone showed up just a few times. The chain uses TRBV7-6 and TRBJ2-7; no definite D call. CDR1 SGHVS and CDR2 FNYEAQ come from the germline V gene. V lost 0 bases and J 1 base, leaving 19 bases between the germline ends. CDR3 length: 18 residues. CDR3 sequence: CASSLAAHGGGPSYEQYF. The DNA for the CDR3 is TGTGCCAGCAGCTTAGCGGCCCACGGCGGCGGACCATCCTACGAGCAGTACTTC.

The chain employs TRBV5-1 and TRBJ2-1; possible D gene TRBD2, 6 bases. CDR1 is SGHRS and CDR2 is YFSETQ in the germline V gene. The CDR3 sequence is 15 residues long. Trimming took off 7 bases at V and 4 bases at J, with 18 bases between the two ends. The CDR3 DNA reads as TGCGCCAGCTCCTGGGGGGACTCCGCGTACAATGAGCAGTTCTTC. Translating it yields CASSWGDSAYNEQFF.

Comments on this clone: Other DNA sequences in this sample translate to the same CDR3. This sequence joins TRBV9 and TRBJ2-5; D ambiguous. The V end was cut by 0 bases, the J end by 1 base, with 4 bases between. The CDR3 contains 13 residues. The germline gives CDR1 SGDLS, CDR2 YYNGEE. DNA of the CDR3: TGTGCCAGCAGCGTAGACCCCCAAGAGACCCAGTACTTC. It yields the protein CASSVDPQETQYF.

This clone was found a few times. This chain joins TRBV7-3 and TRBJ2-3, with D tentatively TRBD1 or TRBD2 (5 bases each). Trimming shortened V by 5 bases and J by 0 bases, and 15 bases separated the two germline ends. Germline V gene lookup returns CDR1 SGHTA and CDR2 FQGTGA. This CDR3 is 16 amino acids long. This chain's CDR3 is CASSNTGTSSTDTQYF. The CDR3 coding sequence is TGTGCCAGCAGCAATACCGGGACGTCTAGCACAGATACGCAGTATTTT.

This chain joins TRBV6-5 and TRBJ2-4; no reliable D call. The V end lost 4 bases, the J end lost 0 bases, and 7 bases lay between the germline ends. The length of the CDR3 is 14 residues. Germline assignment: CDR1 MNHEY and CDR2 SVGAGI. The CDR3 is CASSSDVAKNIQYF. The CDR3 DNA follows: TGTGCCAGCAGTTCGGACGTAGCCAAAAACATTCAGTACTTC.

The rearrangement joins TRBV27 to TRBJ2-7; 10 bases match TRBD1. This CDR3 contains 14 residues. J lost 6 bases, V lost 6 bases, and 8 bases had no gene match. The germline V gene encodes CDR1 MNHEY and CDR2 SMNVEV (reference sequence). DNA of the CDR3: TGTGCCAGCAGGCCGGGACAGGGGCCCCTCGAGCAGTACTTC. Protein product: CASRPGQGPLEQYF.

This chain uses TRBV2 with TRBJ2-5, with D perhaps being TRBD1 or TRBD2 (5 bases each). This CDR3 spans 14 amino acids. In germline, CDR1 is SNHLY, CDR2 FYNNEI. The V gene lost 4 bases and the J gene lost 1 base, with 10 bases spanning the gap. The CDR3 here is CASSAVGGQETQYF. CDR3 nucleotides: TGTGCCAGCAGTGCCGTTGGGGGCCAAGAGACCCAGTACTTC.

The chain links TRBV30 to TRBJ2-2, with D perhaps being TRBD1 or TRBD2 (5 bases each). The length of the CDR3 is 13 residues. V was cut by 3 bases and J by 3 bases, with 8 bases left in between. The germline V gene encodes CDR1 GTSNPN and CDR2 SVGIG (reference sequence). The CDR3 DNA is TGTGCCTGGAGCGGGACGGACACCGGGGAGCTGTTTTTT. This encodes CAWSGTDTGELFF. The full variable domain, completed using reference TRBV30 and TRBJ2-2, is SQTIHQWPATLVQPVGSPLSLECTVEGTSNPNLYWYRQAAGRGLQLLFYSVGIGQISSEVPQNLSASRPQDRQFILSSKKLLLSDSGFYLCAWSGTDTGELFFGEGSRLTVL.

This clone was counted a few times. This chain links TRBV10-3 with TRBJ2-1, with 7 nucleotides matching TRBD1. V shed 6 bases, J shed 6 bases, and the junction held 14 bases outside the gene matches. Looked up from germline, CDR1 is ENHRY and CDR2 is SYGVKD. This CDR3 comprises 16 residues. The CDR3 is CAIRVYYDRVINEQFF. CDR3 DNA sequence: TGTGCCATCAGAGTGTACTATGACAGGGTGATCAATGAGCAGTTCTTC.

The chain carries TRBV7-6 and TRBJ1-1; weak D call: TRBD1 (6 bases). V was shortened by 5 bases and J by 4 bases, with 17 bases between the two germline ends. The CDR3 length is 15 residues. Germline CDR1 is SGHVS and CDR2 is FNYEAQ. The CDR3 is CASSTFRGDGTEAFF. CDR3 DNA sequence: TGTGCCAGCAGCACGTTTAGGGGGGACGGCACTGAAGCTTTCTTT.

This rearrangement joins TRBV5-6 to TRBJ2-7; D remains ambiguous. The CDR3 consists of 14 residues. Trimming shortened V by 5 bases and J by 2 bases, and 14 bases separated the two germline ends. The germline V gene has CDR1 SGHDT and CDR2 YYEEEE. The DNA for the CDR3 is TGTGCCAGCAGGGATCGAGCTAATACCTACGAGCAGTACTTC. This encodes CASRDRANTYEQYF.

J is TRBJ2-7 and V is TRBV4-3; no clear D. Per germline, CDR1 LGHNA and CDR2 YSLEER. Deletions cut 0 bases from V and 3 bases from J, with 9 bases between. CDR3 length equals 14 residues. The CDR3 protein is CASSQDDSDYEQYF. The CDR3 region has the DNA TGCGCCAGCAGCCAAGATGACTCGGACTACGAGCAGTACTTC.

V is TRBV9 and J is TRBJ1-4; D is possibly TRBD1 (5 bases). CDR3 length: 15 amino acids. V lost 2 bases to trimming and J lost 8 bases, with 16 bases between them. Germline values: CDR1 SGDLS, CDR2 YYNGEE. The CDR3 DNA sequence: TGTGCCAGCAGCGTTGCAGGGAGGCCTACGGAAAAACTGTTTTTT. Translation: CASSVAGRPTEKLFF.

This chain uses TRBV11-3 with TRBJ2-3, with 10 nucleotides matching TRBD2. V gave up 4 bases and J gave up 0 bases; unmatched junction bases: 4. Germline lookup yields CDR1 SGHNT and CDR2 YENEEA. The CDR3 length is 16 residues. CDR3 sequence reads: CASSSGLAVSTDTQYF. The DNA for the CDR3 is TGTGCCAGCAGCTCCGGACTAGCGGTTAGCACAGATACGCAGTATTTT. Looking up the rest from reference TRBV11-3 and TRBJ2-3 gives the full variable domain: EAGVVQSPRYKIIEKKQPVAFWCNPISGHNTLYWYLQNLGQGPELLIRYENEEAVDDSQLPKDRFSAERLKGVDSTLKIQPAELGDSAVYLCASSSGLAVSTDTQYFGPGTRLTVL.

This chain links TRBV30 with TRBJ2-5, with a weak D call TRBD2 (5 bases). Germline assignment: CDR1 GTSNPN and CDR2 SVGIG (reference sequence). This CDR3 has 17 residues. The ends were cut back, 4 bases at V and 7 bases at J, with 28 bases in the middle. CDR3 sequence: CAWMAFGETWRAGTQYF. CDR3 coding DNA: TGTGCCTGGATGGCCTTCGGGGAGACCTGGCGGGCGGGGACCCAGTACTTC.

This clone was seen more than once but under ten times. The gene calls are TRBV7-2 and TRBJ2-7; D possibly matches TRBD1 or TRBD2 (5 bases each). Germline V lookup: CDR1 SGHTA, CDR2 FQGNSA. V shed 5 bases and J shed 0 bases, with 11 bases lying between them. The CDR3 is 14 residues long. The CDR3 DNA sequence: TGTGCCAGCAGCCCGTACGGGGCCTCCTACGAGCAGTACTTC. Translation gives CASSPYGASYEQYF.

This clone was picked up a small number of times. The chain links TRBV7-2 to TRBJ1-5; possibly TRBD1 for D (6 bases). Trimming stripped 4 bases from V and 4 bases from J, with 14 bases between. The CDR3 has 15 residues. Per germline, CDR1 SGHTA and CDR2 FQGNSA. The CDR3 loop is CASSSAGTFNQPQHF. For the CDR3, the DNA is TGTGCCAGCAGCTCGGCCGGGACATTTAATCAGCCCCAGCATTTT. The variable domain in full, completed from reference TRBV7-2 and TRBJ1-5, reads GAGVSQSPSNKVTEKGKDVELRCDPISGHTALYWYRQSLGQGLEFLIYFQGNSAPDKSGLPSDRFSAERTGGSVSTLTIQRTQQEDSAVYLCASSSAGTFNQPQHFGDGTRLSIL.